These 31 T cell receptor beta chains came from one sample sequenced in a study of blood T cell repertoires in COVID-19. Here immunoSEQ multiplex PCR was the method, and the copy in TCRdb shows in-frame clones only, minus some. The sample gives about 290,000 clones, around 86% of which show up once; 2.5% to 3% is in the top ten. Material for sequencing was peripheral blood. All receptors derive from a woman aged 25 to 45 with active or convalescent COVID-19.

The gene calls are TRBV21-1 and TRBJ1-1. TRBV21-1 is noted as a pseudogene. CDR3 length: 14 residues. This CDR3 reads CASSTGGGYTEAFF. As DNA, the CDR3 is TGTGCCAGCTCCACGGGAGGGGGGTACACTGAAGCTTTCTTT.

The J gene is TRBJ1-1, the V gene TRBV27, with D unresolved. This CDR3 spans 17 amino acids. V was shortened by 5 bases and J by 0 bases, with 19 bases between the two germline ends. Germline V lookup: CDR1 MNHEY, CDR2 SMNVEV (reference sequence). CDR3: CASSPYGTGLMNTEAFF. DNA of the CDR3: TGTGCCAGCAGTCCCTACGGTACCGGTTTGATGAACACTGAAGCTTTCTTT.

The chain is built from TRBV19 and TRBJ1-6, with 8 bases fitting TRBD1. The ends lost 8 bases at V and 13 bases at J; junction bases unmatched: 13. Per germline, CDR1 LNHDA and CDR2 SQIVND (reference sequence). The CDR3 extends over 14 amino acids. This CDR3 reads CASRYQGAGQPLHF. Here the CDR3 DNA reads TGTGCCAGTCGCTACCAGGGGGCTGGGCAGCCCCTCCACTTT.

The J gene is TRBJ1-2, the V gene TRBV4-3, with 11 bases lining up with TRBD1. J gave up 8 bases and V 1 base, and 3 bases lay outside the gene matches. Germline-derived CDR1 and CDR2 are LGHNA and YSLEER. The CDR3 runs to 14 residues. The CDR3 DNA sequence: TGCGCCAGCAGCCAAGGAGGGACAGGGGGGGGCTACACCTTC. Its protein product is CASSQGGTGGGYTF.

The CDR3 is CASSSHRGTNEKLFF. In DNA, the CDR3 is TGTGCCAGCAGTTCCCACAGGGGTACTAATGAAAAACTGTTTTTT. The chain links TRBV6-6 to TRBJ1-4, with TRBD1 matching over 7 bases. The CDR3 spans 15 residues. The V and J ends lost 4 bases and 2 bases, in that order; junction bases with no gene match: 4. From germline, CDR1 is MNHNY and CDR2 SVGAGI (reference sequence).

This clone was observed a single time. The rearrangement uses TRBV6-5 and TRBJ1-1, with 7 bases aligning to TRBD1. CDR1 MNHEY and CDR2 SVGAGI come from the germline V gene. The V gene end was trimmed by 8 bases and the J gene end by 1 base; junction bases not matched to a gene: 4. This CDR3 comprises 13 residues. The CDR3 DNA is TGTGCCAGCTGCTACAGGGGGAACACTGAAGCTTTCTTT. Residues: CASCYRGNTEAFF.

V and J are TRBV27 and TRBJ1-1, with D possibly matching TRBD1 (5 bases). Germline loops: CDR1 MNHEY, CDR2 SMNVEV (reference sequence). The germline V and J ends were trimmed by 6 bases and 6 bases, with 14 bases remaining between them. This CDR3 is built from 13 residues. In DNA form, the CDR3 reads TGTGCCAGCAGACTGGGGGGAAGTGCTGAAGCTTTCTTT. Its translation is CASRLGGSAEAFF.

The chain recombines TRBV4-3 with TRBJ1-2; D perhaps matches TRBD1 (5 bases). Germline V gene data show CDR1 as LGHNA and CDR2 as YSLEER. CDR3 length: 16 amino acids. V shed 2 bases and J shed 4 bases, with 17 bases lying between them. The CDR3 nucleotides are TGCGCCAGCAGCCAAACGACGACGGACCAGGGCTATGGCTACACCTTC. The encoded protein is CASSQTTTDQGYGYTF.

CDR3 residues: CASTGVRYEQYF. In DNA, the CDR3 is TGTGCCAGCACCGGGGTACGCTACGAGCAGTACTTC. The V and J genes are TRBV6-5 and TRBJ2-7, with D perhaps TRBD2 (5 bases). Deletions cut 7 bases from V and 3 bases from J, with 10 bases between. The CDR3 runs 12 residues. Germline loops: CDR1 MNHEY, CDR2 SVGAGI.

The CDR3 sequence: CASSVTGTPKETQYF. DNA of the CDR3: TGTGCCAGCAGCGTCACCGGGACACCCAAAGAGACCCAGTACTTC. This chain connects TRBV9 to TRBJ2-5, with D tentatively TRBD1 (6 bases). The CDR3 is 15 residues long. Germline values: CDR1 SGDLS, CDR2 YYNGEE. The V gene lost 2 bases and the J gene lost 3 bases, with 14 bases spanning the gap. The full variable domain, with the rest looked up from reference TRBV9 and TRBJ2-5, is DSGVTQTPKHLITATGQRVTLRCSPRSGDLSVYWYQQSLDQGLQFLIQYYNGEERAKGNILERFSAQQFPDLHSELNLSSLELGDSALYFCASSVTGTPKETQYFGPGTRLLVL.

This rearrangement joins TRBV6-4 to TRBJ2-2; TRBD1 might be the D (6 bases). The ends were cut back, 3 bases at V and 2 bases at J, with 7 bases in the middle. The CDR3 totals 14 residues. Germline-derived CDR1 and CDR2 are MRHNA and SNTAGT. CDR3 loop: CASSEGGNTGELFF. The DNA of the CDR3 is TGTGCCAGCAGTGAAGGGGGAAACACCGGGGAGCTGTTTTTT.

The chain combines TRBV28 with TRBJ2-5, with D perhaps TRBD1 (6 bases). Looked up from germline, CDR1 is MDHEN and CDR2 is SYDVKM. V lost 5 bases and J 2 bases, leaving 15 bases between the germline ends. CDR3 length: 15 residues. CDR3 loop: CASSRLVQGQETQYF. The CDR3 region has the DNA TGTGCCAGCAGTCGGCTTGTACAGGGACAAGAGACCCAGTACTTC. Filled out from reference TRBV28 and TRBJ2-5, the complete variable domain reads DVKVTQSSRYLVKRTGEKVFLECVQDMDHENMFWYRQDPGLGLRLIYFSYDVKMKEKGDIPEGYSVSREKKERFSLILESASTNQTSMYLCASSRLVQGQETQYFGPGTRLLVL.

The rearrangement links TRBV18 to TRBJ2-2; 12 positions agree with TRBD2. The germline gives CDR1 KGHSH, CDR2 LQKENI. The CDR3 sequence is 16 residues long. V shed 8 bases, J shed 4 bases, and the junction held 8 bases outside the gene matches. The CDR3 loop is CASPTPSGGATGELFF. The CDR3 DNA reads as TGTGCCAGCCCGACGCCTAGCGGGGGGGCCACCGGGGAGCTGTTTTTT.

The chain carries TRBV6-2 or TRBV6-3 and TRBJ2-2; 9 bases map to TRBD2. The ends lost 5 bases at V and 2 bases at J; junction bases unmatched: 3. This CDR3 has 15 residues. Germline V gives CDR1 MNHEY, CDR2 SVGEGT. The CDR3: CASSQTSGNTGELFF. DNA of the CDR3: TGTGCCAGCAGTCAGACTAGCGGCAACACCGGGGAGCTGTTTTTT.

The chain couples TRBV14 to TRBJ2-3; 8 bases map to TRBD1. The CDR3 spans 19 residues. J was trimmed by 2 bases and V by 1 base; bases with no gene match: 14. Germline V gene sequence: CDR1 SGHDN, CDR2 FVKESK. The CDR3 loop reads CASSQARTGQFMVTDTQYF. CDR3 bases: TGTGCCAGCAGCCAAGCAAGGACAGGGCAATTCATGGTCACAGATACGCAGTATTTT.

This chain connects TRBV12-3 or TRBV12-4 to TRBJ1-1; D may be TRBD1 (6 bases). CDR3 length equals 12 residues. V shed 9 bases and J shed 7 bases, with 15 bases lying between them. For the CDR3, the DNA is TGTGCCAGTTCCCCCTGGACAGATGAAGCTTTCTTT. Its protein is CASSPWTDEAFF.

As regards this clone: The same CDR3 arises from other DNA sequences in this sample as well. This chain connects TRBV18 to TRBJ1-1, with D uncertain. Germline CDR1 is KGHSH and CDR2 is LQKENI. There are 14 residues in the CDR3. Trimming removed 3 bases from V and 5 bases from J, with 13 bases in between. This CDR3 is CASSPGGRGTEAFF. The DNA for the CDR3 is TGTGCCAGCTCACCTGGAGGGCGAGGAACTGAAGCTTTCTTT.

This chain joins TRBV28 and TRBJ1-2; maybe TRBD1 (5 bases). The CDR3 consists of 14 residues. Germline assignment: CDR1 MDHEN and CDR2 SYDVKM. V lost 4 bases and J 8 bases, leaving 17 bases between the germline ends. CDR3 bases: TGTGCCAGCAGTTCGGATCGGGGGGGAATGGGCTACACCTTC. Residues: CASSSDRGGMGYTF.

The chain couples TRBV7-2 to TRBJ2-3; TRBD2 might be the D (6 bases). The V end was cut by 2 bases, the J end by 1 base, with 13 bases between. The germline V gene encodes CDR1 SGHTA and CDR2 FQGNSA. The CDR3 length is 16 residues. For the CDR3, the DNA is TGTGCCAGCAGCTTAAGGTGGGGGGACCGCACAGATACGCAGTATTTT. Its translation is CASSLRWGDRTDTQYF.

The rearrangement links TRBV10-3 to TRBJ1-2, with 8 bases matching TRBD1. This CDR3 has 14 amino acids. V was clipped by 4 bases and J by 6 bases; unmatched bases: 7. The germline V gene has CDR1 ENHRY and CDR2 SYGVKD. In nucleotides, the CDR3 is TGTGCCATCAGTGTCAGGACAGGGATGGATGGCTACACCTTC. Translation: CAISVRTGMDGYTF.

The chain joins TRBV6-5 to TRBJ1-2, with 8 nucleotides matching TRBD1. V gave up 2 bases and J gave up 7 bases; unmatched junction bases: 3. This CDR3 contains 13 residues. The germline gives CDR1 MNHEY, CDR2 SVGAGI. The CDR3, as DNA: TGTGCCAGCAGTTACCAGGGGGCGCGTGGCTACACCTTC. Residues: CASSYQGARGYTF.

The V gene is TRBV18, the J gene TRBJ1-6; tentative D call: TRBD1 (6 bases). The V gene's germline CDR1 is KGHSH and CDR2 LQKENI. The CDR3 contains 14 residues. V lost 3 bases, J lost 15 bases, and 18 bases lay in between. For the CDR3, the DNA is TGTGCCAGCTCACCCCCCGGGACATCTCGGGGCCTCCACTTT. The encoded protein is CASSPPGTSRGLHF.

The chain has TRBV9 and TRBJ2-3; 9 bases are shared with TRBD1. Germline V gene sequence: CDR1 SGDLS, CDR2 YYNGEE. This CDR3 is built from 14 residues. Unmatched junction bases numbered 8, after V lost 4 bases and J lost 8 bases. DNA for the CDR3: TGTGCCAGCAGCTACCGGGACAGGGAGGGTACGCAGTATTTT. Protein: CASSYRDREGTQYF.

This chain connects TRBV19 to TRBJ2-5; no firm D call. V lost 3 bases and J 2 bases, leaving 10 bases between the germline ends. The CDR3 consists of 14 residues. The germline gives CDR1 LNHDA, CDR2 SQIVND (reference sequence). The CDR3 loop reads CASSMIGQQETQYF. The CDR3 DNA is TGTGCCAGTAGTATGATTGGGCAGCAAGAGACCCAGTACTTC.

This chain connects TRBV18 to TRBJ1-5, with a possible D match to TRBD1 (5 bases). Trimming took off 2 bases at V and 2 bases at J, with 10 bases between the two ends. This CDR3 comprises 15 residues. Germline V gene data show CDR1 as KGHSH and CDR2 as LQKENI. The CDR3 coding sequence is TGTGCCAGCTCACCATCTCAGGGCGGCAATCAGCCCCAGCATTTT. Protein product: CASSPSQGGNQPQHF.

The V call is TRBV2, the J call TRBJ1-2; weak D call: TRBD1 (6 bases). CDR3 length: 13 residues. V lost 5 bases and J 8 bases, leaving 15 bases between the germline ends. In germline, CDR1 is SNHLY, CDR2 FYNNEI. As DNA, the CDR3 is TGTGCCAGCAGTAGCTCCGGGGGGCCGGGCTACACCTTC. Protein product: CASSSSGGPGYTF.

The chain has TRBV5-1 and TRBJ2-1; D is perhaps TRBD2 (5 bases). This CDR3 spans 16 amino acids. Trimming left V 0 bases short and J 0 bases short, with 10 bases between. In germline, CDR1 is SGHRS, CDR2 YFSETQ. The DNA for the CDR3 is TGCGCCAGCAGCTTGGTCGAGGGCTCCTCCTACAATGAGCAGTTCTTC. This encodes CASSLVEGSSYNEQFF.

V is TRBV24-1 and J is TRBJ2-5; no clear D. V lost 1 base, J lost 4 bases, and 3 bases lay in between. Germline V gives CDR1 KGHDR, CDR2 SFDVKD. The CDR3 length is 12 residues. CDR3 residues: CATSDFRETQYF. In DNA, the CDR3 is TGTGCCACCAGTGATTTCCGAGAGACCCAGTACTTC.

This clone occurred a few times. Other DNA sequences in the same sample also yield this CDR3. The chain recombines TRBV5-4 with TRBJ2-7; 7 bases map to TRBD2. The germline V gene encodes CDR1 SGHNT and CDR2 YYREEE (reference sequence). V dropped 0 bases and J dropped 6; count of bases not matched to a gene: 0. This CDR3 region has 12 residues. CDR3 residues: CASSLAGGEQYF. DNA for the CDR3: TGTGCCAGCAGCTTGGCGGGGGGCGAGCAGTACTTC.

The chain is built from TRBV14 and TRBJ2-3; 7 positions match TRBD2. Trimming took 0 bases from V and 2 from J; bases not matched to a gene: 11. This CDR3 has 18 amino acids. Germline-derived CDR1 and CDR2 are SGHDN and FVKESK. CDR3 nucleotides: TGTGCCAGCAGCCAAGATTGGTGGCTAGCGGACGCCACAGATACGCAGTATTTT. It encodes CASSQDWWLADATDTQYF.

As regards this clone: Other DNA sequences from this sample encode an identical CDR3 as well. This sequence joins TRBV7-2 and TRBJ2-2; tentative D call: TRBD1 (7 bases). This CDR3 is built from 15 residues. CDR1 and CDR2 (germline): SGHTA, FQGNSA. V was cut by 5 bases and J by 5 bases, with 15 bases left in between. The CDR3 sequence is CASSPRQGGTGELFF. DNA for the CDR3: TGTGCCAGCAGCCCTAGGCAGGGGGGAACCGGGGAGCTGTTTTTT.